This T cell receptor (beta chain) was captured in a study of blood T cell repertoires in COVID-19. About the study: T cells, B-cell-depleted T cells, or PBMCs provided the cDNA or gDNA that served as material.

The V and J ends lost 0 bases and 3 bases respectively, with 10 bases between them. The CDR3 has 14 residues. Germline values: CDR1 SGHRS, CDR2 YFSETQ. As handled by the study authors: Reference gene primer amplification gave estimated nucleated cell counts. Measured with immunoSEQ multiplex PCR; TCRdb has only the in-frame clones, and not every one. For V, J and clone size, that table is used; D and trimming come from the DNA. Here the sample spans hundreds of thousands of clones, roughly 89% being singletons. This TCR was sampled from a woman aged 30 to 39 with active or convalescent COVID-19. The sample consisted of peripheral blood. The chain links TRBV5-1 to TRBJ2-7; unclear D gene. The CDR3 spells CASSLAPDLYEQYF. The CDR3 DNA sequence: TGCGCCAGCAGCTTGGCGCCAGATCTCTACGAGCAGTACTTC.